This T cell receptor (beta chain) was recorded in a study of CD8 T cells in Susac syndrome. Study results and caveats: As acknowledged by the study, its TCR sequencing and HLA analysis included a relatively small number of individuals.

CDR1 MNHEY and CDR2 SMNVEV come from the germline V gene (reference sequence). CDR3 length equals 15 residues. Trimming at V came to 6 bases and at J to 8 bases, leaving 12 bases not matched to a gene. RNA in amounts of roughly 0.45 to 1 ug was reverse transcribed with random hexamers. The CDR3 of TCR beta was amplified by immunoSEQ multiplex PCR across 54 Vbeta and 13 Jbeta. Each CDR3 protein is one row after TCRdb ran MiXCR on the immunoSEQ multiplex PCR reads. The sample contains 250,000 to 300,000 distinct CDR3 sequences, around 91% of which appear only once. About this clonotype itself: Its specificity is not known.

Included as multiple sclerosis controls were treatment-naive patients who had stable or active relapsing-remitting disease. The CD8+ and CD4+ T cells were negatively isolated, with the TEMRA cells enriched by FACS. This clonotype originated in a human donor with multiple sclerosis. The specimen sequenced was CD8+ T cells from PBMCs. This chain joins TRBV27 and TRBJ2-1; 8 bases agree with TRBD1. CDR3 in amino acids: CASSKRDRLADEQFF. The CDR3 DNA reads as TGTGCCAGCAGCAAAAGGGACAGGTTAGCGGATGAGCAGTTCTTC.